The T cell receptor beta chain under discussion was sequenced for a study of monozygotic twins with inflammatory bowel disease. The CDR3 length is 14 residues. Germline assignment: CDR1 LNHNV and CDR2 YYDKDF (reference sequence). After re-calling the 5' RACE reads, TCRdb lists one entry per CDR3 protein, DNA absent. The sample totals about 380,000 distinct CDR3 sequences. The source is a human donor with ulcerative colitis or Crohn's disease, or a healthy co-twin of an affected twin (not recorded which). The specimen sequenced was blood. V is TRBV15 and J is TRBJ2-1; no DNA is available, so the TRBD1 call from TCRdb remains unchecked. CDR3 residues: CATRRDPGRAEQFF.